This T cell receptor (beta chain) is from a study of blood T cell repertoires in COVID-19. Study-level background: Sources were T cells, B-cell-depleted T cells, or PBMCs; the material itself was cDNA or gDNA.

Profiling relied on immunoSEQ multiplex PCR, and the TCRdb table lists in-frame clones only, not all of them. In the table there are about 260,000 clones, approximately 88% of which are singletons. Patients from Seattle were sampled longitudinally, starting during active infection. V shed 3 bases and J 7 bases; nucleotides not matched to a gene: 6. Germline CDR1 reads LNHDA; CDR2 reads SQIVND (reference sequence). The CDR3 loop spans 15 amino acids. This chain uses TRBV19 with TRBJ1-4, with TRBD1 identical over 9 bases. The sequence came from a woman in her seventies with COVID-19, enrolled during active disease. Source material: peripheral blood. CDR3 region: CASSIPTGGVEKLFF. The CDR3 DNA is TGTGCCAGTAGTATCCCGACAGGGGGTGTTGAAAAACTGTTTTTT.